This T cell receptor beta chain was retrieved from a study of cytomegalovirus exposure and HLA in healthy donors. Study as a whole: A prior study identified 100 million to 130 million unique TCR beta sequences from 150 million to 200 million T cells. Study results and limitations: When the data were analyzed later, several of the most significant clusters appeared to be linked to common viral pathogens.

V lost 4 bases and J 2 bases, leaving 12 bases between the germline ends. This CDR3 has 14 amino acids. The germline V gene encodes CDR1 SGDLS and CDR2 YYNGEE. The PCR used 60 Vbeta and 13 Jbeta primers. Generated by immunoSEQ multiplex PCR, the TCRdb table keeps only in-frame clones and is missing some. The table lists around 270,000 clones, 80% of them singletons. As to this clone: The antigen is undetermined.

The receptor comes from a girl aged 2 to 10 in good health and CMV-seronegative. The specimen was PBMCs. This sequence joins TRBV9 and TRBJ2-5; possibly TRBD1 for D (5 bases). The CDR3 DNA reads TGTGCCAGCAGCACAAAACAGGCTCAAGAGACCCAGTACTTC. Its protein product is CASSTKQAQETQYF.